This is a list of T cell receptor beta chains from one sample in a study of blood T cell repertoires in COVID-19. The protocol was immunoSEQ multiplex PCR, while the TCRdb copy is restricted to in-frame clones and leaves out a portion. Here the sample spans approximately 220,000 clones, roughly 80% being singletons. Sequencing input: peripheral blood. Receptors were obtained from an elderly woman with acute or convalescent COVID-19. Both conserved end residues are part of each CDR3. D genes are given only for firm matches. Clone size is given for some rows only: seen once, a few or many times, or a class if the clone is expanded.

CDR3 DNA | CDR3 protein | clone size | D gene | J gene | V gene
TGCGCCAGCAGCCGCCGGGACAGAAAAGGCCCCAGCTCCTATAATTCACCCCTCCACTTT | CASSRRDRKGPSSYNSPLHF | NA | TRBD1 | TRBJ1-6 | TRBV5-1
TGCGCCAGCAGCCAAGATAGATCCAGGGGTGTTAACAATGAGCAGTTCTTC | CASSQDRSRGVNNEQFF | NA | NA | TRBJ2-1 | TRBV4-3
TGTGCCAGCTCACCACCAGCGGGAGTGGGCAATGAGCAGTTCTTC | CASSPPAGVGNEQFF | NA | TRBD2 | TRBJ2-1 | TRBV18
TGTGCCAGCAGCTGGGGGGACAGGGTGAGCACAGATACGCAGTATTTT | CASSWGDRVSTDTQYF | NA | TRBD1 | TRBJ2-3 | TRBV5-5
TGCGCCAGCAGCCCCTGGACAGCTGGGGCCAACGTCCTGACTTTC | CASSPWTAGANVLTF | NA | NA | TRBJ2-6 | TRBV5-1
TGTGCCAGTCAAAGAACGACTAGCGGGATTACCGATACGCAGTATTTT | CASQRTTSGITDTQYF | NA | TRBD2 | TRBJ2-3 | TRBV27
TGTGCCAGCCTCTCCGCAGATAAATCCCCGTATTTT | CASLSADKSPYF | NA | NA | TRBJ2-3 | TRBV28
TGTGCCCGTGGCTTAGCGGGAGTTGACTCTGGAAACACCATATATTTT | CARGLAGVDSGNTIYF | NA | NA | TRBJ1-3 | TRBV30
TGTGCCAAGGCTTCCGGGACTCAAGTTGAGCAGTTCTTC | CAKASGTQVEQFF | NA | NA | TRBJ2-1 | TRBV2
TGTGCCAGCGGCCTAGCGGGAGGATCCTACAATGAGCAGTTCTTC | CASGLAGGSYNEQFF | NA | TRBD2 | TRBJ2-1 | TRBV7-6
TGCAGTGCTAGTCCCAGGGACACTGAAGCTTTCTTT | CSASPRDTEAFF | NA | NA | TRBJ1-1 | TRBV20-1
TGTGCCAGCAGCTTGGACAGGGGAAACACCATATATTTT | CASSLDRGNTIYF | NA | TRBD1 | TRBJ1-3 | TRBV11-3
TGTGCCAGCAGTGAAGCTAAGGGGTGGCCCCAGCATTTT | CASSEAKGWPQHF | NA | NA | TRBJ1-5 | TRBV2
TGTGCCAGCAGCTTAGAAGCGGGAGGGCTTTGGAATGAGCAGTTCTTC | CASSLEAGGLWNEQFF | NA | TRBD2 | TRBJ2-1 | TRBV11-3
TGTGCCAGCAGTTACTCGGGGGAGGGCCGGCGCGAGCAGTACTTC | CASSYSGEGRREQYF | NA | TRBD2 | TRBJ2-7 | TRBV6-5
TGTGCCAGCAGCCAAGAGTCCAGGGCGGGGGAAAAACTGTTTTTT | CASSQESRAGEKLFF | NA | NA | TRBJ1-4 | TRBV3-1/TRBV3-2
TGTGCCAGCAGGAGCTCGGGACTGAGAAACACCATATATTTT | CASRSSGLRNTIYF | once | NA | TRBJ1-3 | TRBV27
TGTGCCAGCAGCAAAGGGGATCGGACAGCTCACCCTAATGAAAAACTGTTTTTT | CASSKGDRTAHPNEKLFF | NA | NA | TRBJ1-4 | TRBV21-1
TGTGCCACCAGCAGATATCGGGACAGCATACCGTTTTTT | CATSRYRDSIPFF | NA | TRBD1 | TRBJ2-2 | TRBV15
TGCAGCGTTGAGTGGGGCAGGGGCAACTATGGCTACACCTTC | CSVEWGRGNYGYTF | NA | NA | TRBJ1-2 | TRBV29-1
TGCAGCGTTCAGACTAGCGGGGTATACGAGCAGTACTTC | CSVQTSGVYEQYF | NA | TRBD2 | TRBJ2-7 | TRBV29-1
TGTGCCAGCAGTCAGTCCGGGACTAGCTCCTACAATGAGCAGTTCTTC | CASSQSGTSSYNEQFF | once | TRBD2 | TRBJ2-1 | TRBV27
TGTGCCAGCAGTTTATTCGGAGTGACCCACACTGAAGCTTTCTTT | CASSLFGVTHTEAFF | NA | NA | TRBJ1-1 | TRBV28
TGTGCCAGCAGCTCCGGACAGGGTGCCACTGAAGCTTTCTTT | CASSSGQGATEAFF | NA | TRBD1 | TRBJ1-1 | TRBV7-9
TGCGCCAGCAGCCAAGATATAGGACAGCCCTCTAACTATGGCTACACCTTC | CASSQDIGQPSNYGYTF | few | NA | TRBJ1-2 | TRBV4-3
TGTGCCAGCATTGGGGGCAACTCCTACGAGCAGTACTTC | CASIGGNSYEQYF | NA | NA | TRBJ2-7 | TRBV28
TGTGCCAGCAGTTCGGGACAGGGGGCGGGCGGCTACACCTTC | CASSSGQGAGGYTF | once | TRBD1 | TRBJ1-2 | TRBV6-5
TGTGCCAGCAGCTTCGGACAGCAGTGGGTAAACACTGAAGCTTTCTTT | CASSFGQQWVNTEAFF | NA | NA | TRBJ1-1 | TRBV7-8
TGTGCCAGCAGCCCGTTGACAGGGAGGACCACTGAAGCTTTCTTT | CASSPLTGRTTEAFF | NA | TRBD1 | TRBJ1-1 | TRBV7-8
TGTGCCAGTAGTACAAGGGCGGGGAGTAATTCACCCCTCCACTTT | CASSTRAGSNSPLHF | NA | NA | TRBJ1-6 | TRBV19
TGTGCCAGCAGCCGAAGAGGGACATCCTATGGCTACACCTTC | CASSRRGTSYGYTF | NA | NA | TRBJ1-2 | TRBV14